A selection of T cell receptor beta chains follows, all from one sample in a study of blood T cell repertoires in COVID-19. Clones were read by immunoSEQ multiplex PCR, and TCRdb kept only the in-frame ones, dropping some. The data hold a few hundred thousand clones, with 88% observed a single time. Sequencing was performed on peripheral blood. These receptor sequences come from a woman in her twenties or thirties with COVID-19, enrolled during active disease. The conserved cysteine and the conserved F or W are not part of the CDR3 here. Each record gives: J gene, V gene, CDR3 protein.

TRBJ2-1	TRBV11-2	ASSSLRGQHNEQF
TRBJ1-2	TRBV2	ASREGQGGGYT
TRBJ1-6	TRBV4-3	ASSQETGRSPLH
TRBJ2-1	TRBV7-2	ASSLAAGRSRQF
TRBJ2-1	TRBV24-1	ATSDTTGNEQF
TRBJ2-6	TRBV7-2	ASSRQGSSGANVLT
TRBJ1-2	TRBV6-1	ASRPGSGSGYT
TRBJ2-7	TRBV3-1/TRBV3-2	ASSQSWLSYEQY
TRBJ2-1	TRBV27	ASRETGTGNYNEQF
TRBJ2-5	TRBV4-3	ASSQGTGETQY
TRBJ1-2	TRBV5-6	ASRTGSGGYT
TRBJ1-2	TRBV5-1	ASSLDRLYGYT
TRBJ1-6	TRBV5-1	ASSLMQGSSPLH
TRBJ2-1	TRBV14	ASSQWGGNEQF
TRBJ2-5	TRBV15	ATSDAGGLETQY
TRBJ2-5	TRBV12-5	ASGFMGGETQY
TRBJ1-6	TRBV28	ASSGSTPLH
TRBJ2-3	TRBV5-1	ASSFFTGTQY
TRBJ1-1	TRBV27	ASSRQENTEAF
TRBJ1-2	TRBV7-9	ASRDTLYGYT
TRBJ1-4	TRBV6-5	ASRGTGDNEKLF
TRBJ1-1	TRBV7-9	ASSDDSMSHTEAF
TRBJ1-1	TRBV27	ASSKGHISLAF
TRBJ1-2	TRBV5-4	ASSFFVTYSNYGYT
TRBJ2-5	TRBV7-2	ASRIQGAQETQY
TRBJ2-1	TRBV19	ASSIVGGLSYNEQF
TRBJ2-3	TRBV18	ASSPTTDTQY
TRBJ2-7	TRBV5-1	ASSLPQGAGEQY
TRBJ1-2	TRBV7-9	ASSSVQVNT
TRBJ1-2	TRBV14	ASSQDTGELYGYT
TRBJ2-5	TRBV14	ASSHIQRGLGETQY
TRBJ1-1	TRBV19	ASNPTGGGNTEAF
TRBJ1-2	TRBV7-9	ASSPDGRGNYGYT
TRBJ2-3	TRBV7-3	ASSLNGGTDTQY
TRBJ1-2	TRBV4-2	ASSQAGQGRGYT
TRBJ2-1	TRBV4-2	ASSQMGGTYNEQF